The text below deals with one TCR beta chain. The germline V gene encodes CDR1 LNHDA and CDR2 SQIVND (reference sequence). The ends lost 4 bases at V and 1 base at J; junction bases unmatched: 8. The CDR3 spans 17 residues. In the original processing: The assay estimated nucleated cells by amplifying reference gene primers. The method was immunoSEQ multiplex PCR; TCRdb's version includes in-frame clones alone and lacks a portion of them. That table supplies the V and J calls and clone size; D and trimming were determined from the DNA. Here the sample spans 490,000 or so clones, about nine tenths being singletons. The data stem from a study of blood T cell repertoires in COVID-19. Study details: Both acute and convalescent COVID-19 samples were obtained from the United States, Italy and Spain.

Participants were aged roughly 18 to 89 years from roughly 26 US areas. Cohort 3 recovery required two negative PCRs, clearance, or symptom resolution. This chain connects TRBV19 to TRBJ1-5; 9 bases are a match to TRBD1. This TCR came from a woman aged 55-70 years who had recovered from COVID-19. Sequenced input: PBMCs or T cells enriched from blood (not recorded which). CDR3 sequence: CASSTLTGGSSNQPQHF. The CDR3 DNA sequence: TGTGCCAGTAGTACACTTACAGGGGGCTCAAGCAATCAGCCCCAGCATTTT.